The 32 T cell receptor beta chains below come from one sample, sequenced in a study of a mutant IDH1 vaccine in newly diagnosed glioma. Time point noted: baseline, week 1 (first vaccination visit). Stated treatment: pre-vaccination baseline after standard-of-care therapy. Measured with immunoSEQ multiplex PCR; TCRdb has only the in-frame clones, and not every one. The profile shows about 67,000 clones, around 88% of them singletons. Sample: peripheral blood mononuclear cells (PBMCs), taken from a glioma patient treated with radiotherapy, temozolomide or both. The source is a woman between 18 and 29 years old with glioma. Some clones in this sample may be carry-over from other donors' samples.

The rearrangement joins TRBV9 to TRBJ1-1, with 7 bases fitting TRBD1. After removal of 5 bases from V and 5 bases from J, the junction contained 9 bases not matched to a gene. This CDR3 region has 14 residues. Germline V lookup: CDR1 SGDLS, CDR2 YYNGEE. The CDR3 region has the DNA TGTGCCAGCAGGGCCCAGGGGGTGGGAACTGAAGCTTTCTTT. As protein: CASRAQGVGTEAFF.

The chain employs TRBV13 and TRBJ2-3; 7 bases agree with TRBD2. With V trimmed by 3 bases and J by 4 bases, 7 bases remained unmatched. The CDR3 runs to 15 residues. Germline assignment: CDR1 PRHDT and CDR2 FYEKMQ (reference sequence). The CDR3 DNA reads TGTGCCAGCAGCTTGGGGAGGGGAGGTGCAGATACGCAGTATTTT. Translating it yields CASSLGRGGADTQYF.

This rearrangement joins TRBV5-1 to TRBJ2-1; 8 nucleotides line up with TRBD2. CDR3 length: 15 residues. The ends lost 0 bases at V and 4 bases at J; junction bases unmatched: 3. Germline lookup yields CDR1 SGHRS and CDR2 YFSETQ. Here the CDR3 reads CASSLVLAGYNEQFF. The CDR3 nucleotides read TGCGCCAGCAGCTTGGTCTTAGCGGGGTACAATGAGCAGTTCTTC. Looking up the rest from reference TRBV5-1 and TRBJ2-1 gives the full variable domain: KAGVTQTPRYLIKTRGQQVTLSCSPISGHRSVSWYQQTPGQGLQFLFEYFSETQRNKGNFPGRFSGRQFSNSRSEMNVSTLELGDSALYLCASSLVLAGYNEQFFGPGTRLTVL.

The CDR3 protein is CASSFTQAYGYTF. The CDR3 DNA reads TGTGCCAGCAGTTTCACTCAGGCCTATGGCTACACCTTC. The V call is TRBV28, the J call TRBJ1-2; D gene unclear. This CDR3 contains 13 residues. CDR1 and CDR2 from the germline V gene are MDHEN and SYDVKM. V lost 3 bases and J lost 4, with 9 bases in between.

The chain joins TRBV19 to TRBJ1-4, with 8 bases aligning to TRBD1. CDR3 length equals 14 residues. The V gene's germline CDR1 is LNHDA and CDR2 SQIVND (reference sequence). Trimming took 10 bases from V and 10 from J; bases not matched to a gene: 14. CDR3 sequence reads: CATNEDRAMGKLFF. The DNA of the CDR3 is TGTGCCACAAACGAGGACAGGGCAATGGGAAAACTGTTTTTT.

The chain recombines TRBV27 with TRBJ1-1; the match to TRBD1 covers 9 bases. V shed 6 bases, J shed 3 bases, and the junction held 5 bases outside the gene matches. There are 14 residues in the CDR3. CDR1 and CDR2 (germline): MNHEY, SMNVEV (reference sequence). This CDR3 reads CASRNRGPYTEAFF. The CDR3 DNA sequence: TGTGCCAGCAGAAACAGGGGGCCCTACACTGAAGCTTTCTTT.

This clone appeared once. CDR3 amino acids: CASSLQGAGEAFF. CDR3 nucleotides: TGCGCCAGCAGTTTACAGGGGGCTGGGGAAGCTTTCTTT. The genes are TRBV5-1 and TRBJ1-1, with TRBD1 identical over 9 bases. CDR1 is SGHRS and CDR2 is YFSETQ in the germline V gene. The CDR3 contains 13 residues. The V segment lost 5 bases and the J segment 8 bases; nucleotides outside the gene matches: 7.

This chain joins TRBV29-1 and TRBJ1-2; D ambiguous. V was pared by 3 bases and J by 5 bases, with 16 bases between. The CDR3 contains 14 residues. Looked up from germline, CDR1 is SQVTM and CDR2 is ANQGSEA. CDR3 in amino acids: CSVDYWAERYGYTF. CDR3 DNA: TGCAGCGTTGACTACTGGGCCGAACGTTATGGCTACACCTTC.

This chain links TRBV21-1 with TRBJ1-5. TRBV21-1 is noted as a pseudogene. The CDR3 has 14 amino acids. The CDR3 DNA reads TGTGCCAGCACCCAGGACGGCGGAACTCAGCCCCAGCATTTT. Amino acid sequence: CASTQDGGTQPQHF.

The chain joins TRBV29-1 to TRBJ2-7, with a possible D match to TRBD1 (6 bases). Germline loops: CDR1 SQVTM, CDR2 ANQGSEA. CDR3 length equals 14 residues. Trimming stripped 2 bases from V and 3 bases from J, with 14 bases between. CDR3 bases: TGCAGCGTTGAAACCGGACAGTCTAACTACGAGCAGTACTTC. This codes for CSVETGQSNYEQYF.

The CDR3 region is CASSELAGEFTGELFF. CDR3 nucleotides: TGTGCCAGCAGTGAACTAGCGGGAGAGTTCACCGGGGAGCTGTTTTTT. The chain joins TRBV2 to TRBJ2-2; TRBD2 matches 10 bases. This CDR3 contains 16 residues. Per the germline V gene, CDR1 is SNHLY and CDR2 is FYNNEI. J was trimmed by 4 bases and V by 2 bases; bases with no gene match: 4.

This chain connects TRBV2 to TRBJ2-2; possibly TRBD1 or TRBD2 for D (6 bases each). Trimming pared 3 bases from V and 5 bases from J, leaving 13 bases between. CDR3 length: 15 residues. The germline V gene encodes CDR1 SNHLY and CDR2 FYNNEI. This chain's CDR3 is CASSEVGGPTGELFF. CDR3 nucleotide sequence: TGTGCCAGCAGTGAGGTCGGGGGCCCAACCGGGGAGCTGTTTTTT.

The chain has TRBV7-9 and TRBJ2-7; D is perhaps TRBD2 (5 bases). Trimming left V 3 bases short and J 2 bases short, with 8 bases between. The CDR3 loop spans 13 amino acids. Germline values: CDR1 SEHNR, CDR2 FQNEAQ (reference sequence). The CDR3 sequence: CASSLAGAYEQYF. The CDR3 coding sequence is TGTGCCAGCAGCTTGGCCGGGGCCTACGAGCAGTACTTC.

This sequence joins TRBV2 and TRBJ2-7; 9 bases map to TRBD1. J lost 11 bases, V lost 6 bases, and 5 bases had no gene match. Germline-derived CDR1 and CDR2 are SNHLY and FYNNEI. The CDR3 extends over 11 amino acids. For the CDR3, the DNA is TGTGCCAGCAGCCGGGACAGGGCGGAGTACTTC. This codes for CASSRDRAEYF.

This chain connects TRBV18 to TRBJ2-7, with a weak D call TRBD1 (6 bases). The germline gives CDR1 KGHSH, CDR2 LQKENI. Trimming removed 3 bases from V and 0 bases from J, with 21 bases in between. This CDR3 spans 18 amino acids. The DNA for the CDR3 is TGTGCCAGCTCACCTGTCCGAATTATAGGACAGAGCTCCTACGAGCAGTACTTC. Its protein is CASSPVRIIGQSSYEQYF. The complete variable domain, with remaining parts taken from reference TRBV18 and TRBJ2-7, reads NAGVMQNPRHLVRRRGQEARLRCSPMKGHSHVYWYRQLPEEGLKFMVYLQKENIIDESGMPKERFSAEFPKEGPSILRIQQVVRGDSAAYFCASSPVRIIGQSSYEQYFGPGTRLTVT.

V usage is TRBV30 and J usage is TRBJ2-3; D unclear. Germline V gene lookup returns CDR1 GTSNPN and CDR2 SVGIG (reference sequence). The CDR3 runs 18 residues. Trimming removed 5 bases at V and 3 bases at J, with 27 bases between. DNA of the CDR3: TGTGCCTGGGTAGGGAACACCCCAATAGGGATCCAGACAGATACGCAGTATTTT. It codes for CAWVGNTPIGIQTDTQYF.

The V and J genes are TRBV5-6 and TRBJ1-4, with D maybe TRBD1 (6 bases). The CDR3 is made up of 15 amino acids. Trimming removed 0 bases from V and 1 base from J, with 7 bases in between. The germline gives CDR1 SGHDT, CDR2 YYEEEE. The DNA of the CDR3 is TGTGCCAGCAGCTTGGCAGGGGTAACTAATGAAAAACTGTTTTTT. Protein: CASSLAGVTNEKLFF.

The V call is TRBV10-3, the J call TRBJ1-5; the match to TRBD1 covers 7 bases. This CDR3 region has 16 residues. With V trimmed by 6 bases and J by 7 bases, 15 bases remained unmatched. Germline lookup yields CDR1 ENHRY and CDR2 SYGVKD. Here the CDR3 reads CAISEDRGRVGQPQHF. CDR3 nucleotides: TGTGCCATCAGCGAAGATAGGGGGCGAGTTGGCCAGCCCCAGCATTTT.

The chain uses TRBV5-6 and TRBJ1-2, with D perhaps TRBD1 (6 bases). Germline-derived CDR1 and CDR2 are SGHDT and YYEEEE. V shed 0 bases and J shed 6 bases, with 12 bases lying between them. The CDR3 runs to 14 residues. CDR3: CASSLVSGAHGYTF. DNA of the CDR3: TGTGCCAGCAGCTTGGTATCGGGGGCGCATGGCTACACCTTC.

The chain combines TRBV5-1 with TRBJ1-3; 9 bases map to TRBD1. J lost 0 bases, V lost 3 bases, and 7 bases had no gene match. The germline V gene has CDR1 SGHRS and CDR2 YFSETQ. There are 17 residues in the CDR3. As DNA, the CDR3 is TGCGCCAGCAGCTCGACAGGGGGTTACCTCTCTGGAAACACCATATATTTT. Translation gives CASSSTGGYLSGNTIYF.

This clone was detected once. The rearrangement joins TRBV9 to TRBJ2-7, with 11 bases that match TRBD2. This CDR3 has 15 residues. Trimming cost V 3 bases and J 3 bases; bases outside gene matches: 5. Per germline, CDR1 SGDLS and CDR2 YYNGEE. The CDR3 sequence is CASSGSTSGSYEQYF. The CDR3 bases are TGTGCCAGCAGCGGTAGTACTAGCGGGAGCTACGAGCAGTACTTC.

The chain joins TRBV5-4 to TRBJ2-7; TRBD1 matches at 8 bases. This CDR3 spans 15 amino acids. Germline V gene sequence: CDR1 SGHNT, CDR2 YYREEE (reference sequence). The V gene end was trimmed by 2 bases and the J gene end by 4 bases; junction bases not matched to a gene: 8. In DNA, the CDR3 is TGTGCCAGCAGCTTACCAGGGGGCGCATTATACGAGCAGTACTTC. This sequence encodes CASSLPGGALYEQYF.

This chain connects TRBV1 to TRBJ2-3; the DNA was not compared with TRBD2, the D call given in the table. TRBV1 is reported as a pseudogene. The CDR3 consists of 16 residues. The CDR3 nucleotides read TGCACCAGCAGCCAAGATGGCGGGGGGGTTGGGGATACGCAGTATTTT. Encoded protein: CTSSQDGGGVGDTQYF.

The rearrangement links TRBV29-1 to TRBJ2-1; perhaps TRBD2 as D (6 bases). The V gene's germline CDR1 is SQVTM and CDR2 ANQGSEA. Trimming removed 3 bases at V and 2 bases at J, with 11 bases between. This CDR3 contains 14 residues. Here the CDR3 reads CSVDGEVTYNEQFF. The CDR3 nucleotides read TGCAGCGTTGACGGGGAGGTGACCTACAATGAGCAGTTCTTC.

This chain links TRBV27 with TRBJ2-3, with D tentatively TRBD2 (5 bases). The CDR3 runs 18 residues. The germline V and J ends were trimmed by 6 bases and 5 bases, with 27 bases remaining between them. Germline CDR1 and CDR2: MNHEY and SMNVEV (reference sequence). The CDR3 bases are TGTGCCAGCAGCTTACAAGCCGTTTTCGTCATCAGCGGAGATACGCAGTATTTT. Residues: CASSLQAVFVISGDTQYF.

V and J are TRBV6-5 and TRBJ1-2, with 7 bases identical to TRBD1. Per germline, CDR1 MNHEY and CDR2 SVGAGI. Unmatched junction bases numbered 11, after V lost 6 bases and J lost 7 bases. The CDR3 sequence is 14 residues long. This chain's CDR3 is CASSQGGWGLGYTF. DNA of the CDR3: TGTGCCAGCAGCCAGGGGGGATGGGGCCTTGGCTACACCTTC.

The DNA of the CDR3 is TGTGCCATCAGTACAGGGGGCACTGAAGCTTTCTTT. It translates to CAISTGGTEAFF. The chain links TRBV10-3 to TRBJ1-1, with 8 bases fitting TRBD1. The CDR3 spans 12 residues. Germline V gene lookup returns CDR1 ENHRY and CDR2 SYGVKD. After removal of 5 bases from V and 4 bases from J, the junction contained 0 bases not matched to a gene.

There are a few counts of this clone. The V gene is TRBV27, the J gene TRBJ1-1; a possible D gene is TRBD1 (5 bases). Looked up from germline, CDR1 is MNHEY and CDR2 is SMNVEV (reference sequence). Trimming stripped 5 bases from V and 7 bases from J, with 14 bases between. This CDR3 comprises 13 residues. The CDR3 is CASSPGGDFEAFF. CDR3 sequence (DNA): TGTGCCAGCAGTCCCGGGGGGGACTTTGAAGCTTTCTTT.

The chain couples TRBV6-6 to TRBJ1-2, with D perhaps TRBD1 (5 bases). The CDR3 length is 15 residues. Germline V CDR1 and CDR2: MNHNY, SVGAGI (reference sequence). V was cut by 6 bases and J by 4 bases, with 18 bases left in between. The CDR3 region is CASSPRGQGRYGYTF. In DNA, the CDR3 is TGTGCCAGCAGCCCTCGTGGGCAGGGCCGCTATGGCTACACCTTC.

The gene calls are TRBV5-1 and TRBJ2-2, with a weak D call TRBD2 (5 bases). V gave up 2 bases and J gave up 5 bases, with 10 bases separating them. This CDR3 region has 14 residues. Germline V gives CDR1 SGHRS, CDR2 YFSETQ. CDR3 sequence (DNA): TGCGCCAGCAGCTTAGCCCCGGGGACCGGGGAGCTGTTTTTT. Translation: CASSLAPGTGELFF.

V is TRBV29-1 and J is TRBJ2-1; D is tentatively TRBD1 or TRBD2 (5 bases each). There are 13 residues in the CDR3. Germline V gene sequence: CDR1 SQVTM, CDR2 ANQGSEA. V lost 4 bases and J 9 bases, leaving 16 bases between the germline ends. CDR3 region: CSVGPGRSPEQFF. The CDR3 DNA reads TGCAGCGTTGGACCGGGACGATCCCCTGAGCAGTTCTTC.

V and J are TRBV4-3 and TRBJ1-6; D remains ambiguous. The CDR3 is made up of 13 amino acids. Trimming stripped 0 bases from V and 8 bases from J, with 5 bases between. Germline CDR1 and CDR2: LGHNA and YSLEER. The CDR3 region has the DNA TGCGCCAGCAGCCAAGATCAGGATTCACCCCTCCACTTT. Protein sequence: CASSQDQDSPLHF.